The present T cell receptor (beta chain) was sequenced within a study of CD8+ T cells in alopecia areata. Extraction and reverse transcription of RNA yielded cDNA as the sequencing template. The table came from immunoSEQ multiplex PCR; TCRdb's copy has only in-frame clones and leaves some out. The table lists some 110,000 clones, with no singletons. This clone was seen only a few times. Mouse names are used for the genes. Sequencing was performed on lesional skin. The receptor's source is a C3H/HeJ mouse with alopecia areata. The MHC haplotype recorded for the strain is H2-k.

This CDR3 is CASSDWAGDTGQLYF. The CDR3 DNA, read in part, is TGTGCCAGCAGTGATTGGGCAGGGGACACCGGG. The rearrangement links TRBV13-3 to TRBJ2-2; maybe TRBD1 (6 bases). The read stops 4 residues short of the end of the CDR3; the missing end is completed from the germline J gene. Germline CDR1 and CDR2: NNHDY and SYVADS. This CDR3 has 15 amino acids. The germline V and J ends were trimmed by 1 base and 3 bases, with 10 bases remaining between them. Full variable domain (remainder filled in from reference TRBV13-3 and TRBJ2-2): EAAVTQSPRSKVAVTGGKVTLSCHQTNNHDYMYWYRQDTGHGLRLIHYSYVADSTEKGDIPDGYKASRPSQENFSLILELASLSQTAVYFCASSDWAGDTGQLYFGEGSKLTVL.